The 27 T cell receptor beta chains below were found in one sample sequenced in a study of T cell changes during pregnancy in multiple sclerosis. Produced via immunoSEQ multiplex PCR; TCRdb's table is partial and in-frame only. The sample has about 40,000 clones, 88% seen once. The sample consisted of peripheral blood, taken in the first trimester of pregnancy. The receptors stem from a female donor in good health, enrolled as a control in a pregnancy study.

CDR3 amino acids: CASSPWGTGGPGYTF. The CDR3 DNA is TGTGCCAGCAGTCCGTGGGGGACAGGGGGCCCTGGCTACACCTTC. The J gene is TRBJ1-2, the V gene TRBV27; 12 nucleotides line up with TRBD1. With 5 bases clipped from V and 7 bases from J, the junction kept 8 bases outside the gene matches. CDR3 length: 15 amino acids. Germline-derived CDR1 and CDR2 are MNHEY and SMNVEV (reference sequence).

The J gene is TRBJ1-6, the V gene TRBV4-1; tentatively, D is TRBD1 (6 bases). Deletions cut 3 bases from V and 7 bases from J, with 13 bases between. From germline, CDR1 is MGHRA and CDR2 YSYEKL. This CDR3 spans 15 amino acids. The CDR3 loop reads CASSHPQGQNSPLHF. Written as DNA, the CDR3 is TGCGCCAGCAGCCACCCACAGGGCCAGAATTCACCCCTCCACTTT.

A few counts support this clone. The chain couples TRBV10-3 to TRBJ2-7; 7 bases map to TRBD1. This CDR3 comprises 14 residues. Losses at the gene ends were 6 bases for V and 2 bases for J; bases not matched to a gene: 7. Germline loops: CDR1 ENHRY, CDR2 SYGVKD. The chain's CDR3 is CAISPRDRAYEQYF. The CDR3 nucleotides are TGTGCCATCAGCCCCCGAGACAGGGCCTACGAGCAGTACTTC.

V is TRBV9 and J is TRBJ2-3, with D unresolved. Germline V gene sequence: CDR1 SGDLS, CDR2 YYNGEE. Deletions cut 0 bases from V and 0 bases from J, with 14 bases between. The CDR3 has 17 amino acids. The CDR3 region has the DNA TGTGCCAGCAGCGTAGCTATGGAGCCCTCTAGCACAGATACGCAGTATTTT. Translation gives CASSVAMEPSSTDTQYF.

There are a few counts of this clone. The CDR3 spells CASASSTPRGQPQHF. CDR3 nucleotide sequence: TGTGCTAGTGCCAGCAGTACGCCCCGGGGTCAGCCCCAGCATTTT. The V gene is TRBV12-5, the J gene TRBJ1-5; no firm D call. This CDR3 comprises 15 residues. Trimming pared 7 bases from V and 6 bases from J, leaving 19 bases between. Germline V lookup: CDR1 LGHNT, CDR2 FRNRAP.

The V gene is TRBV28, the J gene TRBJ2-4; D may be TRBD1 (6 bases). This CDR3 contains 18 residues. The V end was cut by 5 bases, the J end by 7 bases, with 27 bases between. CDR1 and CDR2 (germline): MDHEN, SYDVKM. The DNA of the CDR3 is TGTGCCAGCAGTCCCGGAACCTCCCAGGGGCGGCGAATGAACATTCAGTACTTC. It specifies CASSPGTSQGRRMNIQYF.

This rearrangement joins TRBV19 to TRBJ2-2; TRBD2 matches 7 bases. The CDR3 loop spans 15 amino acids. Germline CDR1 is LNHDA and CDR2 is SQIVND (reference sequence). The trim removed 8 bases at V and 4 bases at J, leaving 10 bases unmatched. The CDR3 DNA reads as TGTGCCAGTCAACCGGGGGGACTCCCCACCGGGGAGCTGTTTTTT. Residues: CASQPGGLPTGELFF.

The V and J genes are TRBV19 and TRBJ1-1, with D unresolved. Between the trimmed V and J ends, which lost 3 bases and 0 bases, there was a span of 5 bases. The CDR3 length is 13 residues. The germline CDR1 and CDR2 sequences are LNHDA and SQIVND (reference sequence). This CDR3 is CASSIEVNTEAFF. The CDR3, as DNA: TGTGCCAGTAGTATTGAGGTGAACACTGAAGCTTTCTTT. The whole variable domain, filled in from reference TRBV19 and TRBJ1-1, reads DGGITQSPKYLFRKEGQNVTLSCEQNLNHDAMYWYRQDPGQGLRLIYYSQIVNDFQKGDIAEGYSVSREKKESFPLTVTSAQKNPTAFYLCASSIEVNTEAFFGQGTRLTVV.

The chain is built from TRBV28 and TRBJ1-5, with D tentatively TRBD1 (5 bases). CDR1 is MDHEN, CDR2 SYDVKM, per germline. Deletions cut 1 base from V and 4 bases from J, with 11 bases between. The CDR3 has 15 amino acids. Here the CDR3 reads CASSLLGRGNQPQHF. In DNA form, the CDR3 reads TGTGCCAGCAGTTTATTGGGGCGGGGAAATCAGCCCCAGCATTTT.

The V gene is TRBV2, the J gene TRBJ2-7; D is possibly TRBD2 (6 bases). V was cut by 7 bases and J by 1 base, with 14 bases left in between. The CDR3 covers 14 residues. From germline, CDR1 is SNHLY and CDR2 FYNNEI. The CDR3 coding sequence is TGTGCCAGCACCGGAACTGGGGGGTCCTACGAGCAGTACTTC. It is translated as CASTGTGGSYEQYF. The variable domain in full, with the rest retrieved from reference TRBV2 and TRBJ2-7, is EPEVTQTPSHQVTQMGQEVILRCVPISNHLYFYWYRQILGQKVEFLVSFYNNEISEKSEIFDDQFSVERPDGSNFTLKIRSTKLEDSAMYFCASTGTGGSYEQYFGPGTRLTVT.

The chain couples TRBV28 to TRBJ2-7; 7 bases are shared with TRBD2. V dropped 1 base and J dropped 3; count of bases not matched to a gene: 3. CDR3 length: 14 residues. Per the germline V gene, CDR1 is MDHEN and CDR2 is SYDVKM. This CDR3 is CASSLSPGGYEQYF. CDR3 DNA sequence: TGTGCCAGCAGTTTATCGCCGGGAGGCTACGAGCAGTACTTC.

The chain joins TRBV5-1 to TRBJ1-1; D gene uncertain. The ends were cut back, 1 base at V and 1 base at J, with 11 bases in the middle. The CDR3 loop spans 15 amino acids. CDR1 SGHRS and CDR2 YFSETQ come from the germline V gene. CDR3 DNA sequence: TGCGCCAGCAGCTTGTCGGGGTCAGGGAACACTGAAGCTTTCTTT. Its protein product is CASSLSGSGNTEAFF.

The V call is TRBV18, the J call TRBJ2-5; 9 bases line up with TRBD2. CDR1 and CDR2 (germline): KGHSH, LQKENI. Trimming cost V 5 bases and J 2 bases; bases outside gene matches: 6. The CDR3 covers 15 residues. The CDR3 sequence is CASSSSGGYQETQYF. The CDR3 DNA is TGTGCCAGCTCAAGTAGCGGGGGATATCAAGAGACCCAGTACTTC.

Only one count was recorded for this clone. In nucleotides, the CDR3 is TGTGCCACCAGCAGAGAGGGAATGAGGGGGCAAGACGAGCAGTACTTC. Translation gives CATSREGMRGQDEQYF. The chain uses TRBV15 and TRBJ2-7; 7 nucleotides match TRBD1. With V trimmed by 0 bases and J by 5 bases, 10 bases remained unmatched. The CDR3 consists of 16 residues. From germline, CDR1 is LNHNV and CDR2 YYDKDF (reference sequence).

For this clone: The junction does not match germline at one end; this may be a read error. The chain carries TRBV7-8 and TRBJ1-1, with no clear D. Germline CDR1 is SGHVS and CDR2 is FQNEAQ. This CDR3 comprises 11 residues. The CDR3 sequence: CATRENTEAFF. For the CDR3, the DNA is TGCGCCACCCGGGAGAACACTGAAGCTTTCTTT. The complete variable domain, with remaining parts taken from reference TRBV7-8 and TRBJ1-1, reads GAGVSQSPRYKVAKRGQDVALRCDPISGHVSLFWYQQALGQGPEFLTYFQNEAQLDKSGLPSDRFFAERPEGSVSTLKIQRTQQEDSAVYLCATRENTEAFFGQGTRLTVV.

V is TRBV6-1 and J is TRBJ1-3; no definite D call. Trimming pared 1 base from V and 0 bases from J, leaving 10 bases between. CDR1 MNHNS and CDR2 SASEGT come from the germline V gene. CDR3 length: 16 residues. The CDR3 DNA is TGTGCCAGCAGTGAAGATACGGGGAGCTCTGGAAACACCATATATTTT. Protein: CASSEDTGSSGNTIYF.

The CDR3 nucleotides read TGTGCCAGCAGGCCGGGACAGAGCAATCAGCCCCAGCATTTT. Its protein is CASRPGQSNQPQHF. This sequence joins TRBV27 and TRBJ1-5; 7 bases map to TRBD1. Trimming removed 6 bases from V and 1 base from J; junction bases left unmatched: 3. The CDR3 spans 14 residues. In germline, CDR1 is MNHEY, CDR2 SMNVEV (reference sequence).

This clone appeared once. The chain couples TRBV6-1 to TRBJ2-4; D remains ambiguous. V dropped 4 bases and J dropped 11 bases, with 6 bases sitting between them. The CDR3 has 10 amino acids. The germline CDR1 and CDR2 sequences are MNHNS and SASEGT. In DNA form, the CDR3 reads TGTGCCAGCAGTGGCGTGTTTCAGTACTTC. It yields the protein CASSGVFQYF.

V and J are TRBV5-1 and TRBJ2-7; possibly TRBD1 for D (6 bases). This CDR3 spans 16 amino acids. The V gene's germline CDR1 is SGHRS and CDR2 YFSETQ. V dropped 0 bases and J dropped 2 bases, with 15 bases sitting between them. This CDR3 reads CASSLGLWGPTYEQYF. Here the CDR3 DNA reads TGCGCCAGCAGCTTGGGTTTGTGGGGGCCGACCTACGAGCAGTACTTC.

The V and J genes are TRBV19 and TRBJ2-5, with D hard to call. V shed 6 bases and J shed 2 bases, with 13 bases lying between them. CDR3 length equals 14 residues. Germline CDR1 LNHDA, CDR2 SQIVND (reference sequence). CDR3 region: CASSHGSSQETQYF. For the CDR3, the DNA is TGTGCCAGTAGCCACGGGTCATCTCAAGAGACCCAGTACTTC.

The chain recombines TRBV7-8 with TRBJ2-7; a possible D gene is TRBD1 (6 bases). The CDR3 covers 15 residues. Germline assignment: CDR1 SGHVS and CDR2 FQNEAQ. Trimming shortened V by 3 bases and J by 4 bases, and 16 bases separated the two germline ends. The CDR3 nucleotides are TGTGCCAGCAGCTTTACAGGGTCGACCCTTTACGAGCAGTACTTC. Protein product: CASSFTGSTLYEQYF.

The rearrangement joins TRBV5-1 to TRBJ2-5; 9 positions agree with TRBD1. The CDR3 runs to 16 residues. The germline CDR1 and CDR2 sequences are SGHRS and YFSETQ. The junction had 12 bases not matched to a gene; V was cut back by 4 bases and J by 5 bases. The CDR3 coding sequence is TGCGCCAGCAGCCTGGAGCTACAGGGGGCGCGCGAGACCCAGTACTTC. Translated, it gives CASSLELQGARETQYF.

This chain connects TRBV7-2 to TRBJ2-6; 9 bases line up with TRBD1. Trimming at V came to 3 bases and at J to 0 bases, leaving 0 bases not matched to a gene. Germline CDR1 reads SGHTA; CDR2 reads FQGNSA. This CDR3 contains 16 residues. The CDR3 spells CASSLGQGSGANVLTF. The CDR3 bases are TGTGCCAGCAGCTTGGGACAGGGCTCTGGGGCCAACGTCCTGACTTTC.

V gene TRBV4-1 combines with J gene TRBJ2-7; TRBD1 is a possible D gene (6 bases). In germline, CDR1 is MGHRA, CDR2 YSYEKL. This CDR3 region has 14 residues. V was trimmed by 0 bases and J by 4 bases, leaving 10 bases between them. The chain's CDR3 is CASSQEWQGYEQYF. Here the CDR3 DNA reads TGCGCCAGCAGCCAAGAGTGGCAGGGGTACGAGCAGTACTTC.

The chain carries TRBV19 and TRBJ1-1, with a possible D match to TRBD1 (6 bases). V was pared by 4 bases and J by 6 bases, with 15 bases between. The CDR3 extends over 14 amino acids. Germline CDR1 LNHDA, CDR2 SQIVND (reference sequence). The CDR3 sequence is CASSTGVRGAEAFF. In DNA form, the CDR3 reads TGTGCCAGTAGTACAGGGGTTCGAGGGGCTGAAGCTTTCTTT. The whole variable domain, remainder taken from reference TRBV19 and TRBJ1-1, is DGGITQSPKYLFRKEGQNVTLSCEQNLNHDAMYWYRQDPGQGLRLIYYSQIVNDFQKGDIAEGYSVSREKKESFPLTVTSAQKNPTAFYLCASSTGVRGAEAFFGQGTRLTVV.

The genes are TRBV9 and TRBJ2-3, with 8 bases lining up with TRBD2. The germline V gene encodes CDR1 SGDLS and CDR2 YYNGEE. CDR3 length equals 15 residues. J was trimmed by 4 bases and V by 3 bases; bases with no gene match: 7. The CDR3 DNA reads TGTGCCAGCAGCGCGGGAGGGATTAGCGCAGATACGCAGTATTTT. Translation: CASSAGGISADTQYF.

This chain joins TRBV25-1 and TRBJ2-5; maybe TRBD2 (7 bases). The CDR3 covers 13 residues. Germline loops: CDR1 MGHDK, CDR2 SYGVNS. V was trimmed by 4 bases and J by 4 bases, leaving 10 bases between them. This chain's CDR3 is CASSVGGRETQYF. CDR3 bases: TGTGCCAGCAGTGTCGGGGGGCGAGAGACCCAGTACTTC.